This is a list of T cell receptor beta chains from one sample in a study of blood T cell repertoires in COVID-19. Profiled with immunoSEQ multiplex PCR; TCRdb holds only in-frame clones, not every one. This table has fewer than 15,000 clones, over 80% appearing once. The sample consisted of peripheral blood. These TCRs come from a human donor with active COVID-19. The donor label of this sample is uncertain. Each CDR3 is given with its conserved first and last residue. The D gene is left open where the match is weak. A clone size is listed for some rows: how often the clone was seen (once, few, many), or a class if it is expanded.

>TRBJ2-2|-|TRBD1|TRBV25-1
CASSLSDRAKNTGELFF
TGTGCCAGCAGCCTTTCGGACAGGGCGAAGAACACCGGGGAGCTGTTTTTT
>TRBJ2-7|-|-|TRBV5-6
CASSPPGYRGEQYF
TGTGCCAGCAGCCCTCCAGGGTATAGGGGCGAGCAGTACTTC
>TRBJ2-7|once|-|TRBV5-1
CASREASLPYEQYF
TGCGCCAGCAGGGAAGCGAGCCTCCCCTACGAGCAGTACTTC
>TRBJ2-7|-|-|TRBV7-6
CASSLESGGSYEQYF
TGTGCCAGCAGCTTAGAATCTGGGGGGTCCTACGAGCAGTACTTC
>TRBJ1-2|-|-|TRBV30
CAWSVRIPVGYTF
TGTGCCTGGAGTGTACGCATTCCGGTTGGCTACACCTTC
>TRBJ2-3|-|-|TRBV15
CATSRADRRADTQYF
TGTGCCACCAGCAGAGCTGACCGGAGGGCAGATACGCAGTATTTT
>TRBJ2-1|-|-|TRBV20-1
CSARLVNEQFF
TGCAGTGCTCGACTAGTCAATGAGCAGTTCTTC
>TRBJ1-3|-|-|TRBV15
CATSRDVAGSGNTIYF
TGTGCCACCAGCAGAGACGTTGCAGGATCTGGAAACACCATATATTTT
>TRBJ1-4|-|-|TRBV12-5
CASAPPRVGDEKLFF
TGTGCTAGTGCCCCGCCCAGGGTTGGGGATGAAAAACTGTTTTTT
>TRBJ1-3|-|-|TRBV5-4
CASSLSQGSGNTIYF
TGTGCCAGCAGCTTGTCACAGGGATCTGGAAACACCATATATTTT
>TRBJ2-3|-|-|TRBV21-1
CASSNLGGDRGRDTQYF
TGTGCCAGCAGCAACCTAGGGGGGGACAGGGGGCGAGATACGCAGTATTTT
>TRBJ2-3|-|-|TRBV5-1
CASTGQGGGKQYF
TGCGCCAGCACCGGACAGGGAGGGGGAAAGCAGTATTTT
>TRBJ2-2|-|-|TRBV21-1
CASSNGAGELFF
TGTGCCAGCAGCAACGGGGCCGGGGAGCTGTTTTTT
>TRBJ1-1|-|TRBD1|TRBV9
CASSAAGTGGSTEAFF
TGTGCCAGCAGCGCCGCCGGGACAGGGGGCTCCACTGAAGCTTTCTTT
>TRBJ1-2|-|-|TRBV7-9
CASSLVDSGYTF
TGTGCCAGCAGCTTAGTCGACTCTGGCTACACCTTC
>TRBJ1-1|once|-|TRBV5-6
CASSLVAGQGTEAFF
TGTGCCAGCAGCTTGGTCGCAGGCCAGGGCACTGAAGCTTTCTTT
>TRBJ1-3|-|TRBD1|TRBV19
CASSTTGQPNTIYF
TGTGCCAGTAGTACTACGGGACAGCCAAACACCATATATTTT
>TRBJ2-6|-|-|TRBV7-8
CASSLVGVFLSGANVLTF
TGTGCCAGCAGCTTAGTCGGGGTGTTCCTCTCTGGGGCCAACGTCCTGACTTTC
>TRBJ2-2|-|TRBD2|TRBV18
CASSPPWTSGGVHTGELFF
TGTGCCAGCTCACCACCCTGGACTAGCGGGGGGGTTCACACCGGGGAGCTGTTTTTT
>TRBJ1-1|-|-|TRBV30
CAWRLRWRGLNTEAFF
TGTGCCTGGAGACTACGCTGGCGGGGACTGAACACTGAAGCTTTCTTT
>TRBJ2-6|-|-|TRBV6-5
CAARDTFSGANVLTF
TGTGCCGCCCGGGACACCTTCTCTGGGGCCAACGTCCTGACTTTC
>TRBJ2-1|-|-|TRBV6-2/TRBV6-3
CASSYFVSYNEQFF
TGTGCCAGCAGTTACTTCGTCTCCTACAATGAGCAGTTCTTC
>TRBJ2-3|-|TRBD2|TRBV4-1
CASSQDGGLAVTDTQYF
TGCGCCAGCAGCCAAGATGGGGGACTAGCGGTCACAGATACGCAGTATTTT
>TRBJ2-3|-|TRBD2|TRBV5-4
CASSSAGTSGRATQYF
TGTGCCAGCAGTTCCGCCGGGACTAGCGGGAGGGCAACGCAGTATTTT
>TRBJ1-2|-|-|TRBV19
CASSDRRQVDGYTF
TGTGCCAGTAGCGACCGCCGTCAGGTGGATGGCTACACCTTC
>TRBJ1-5|-|TRBD1|TRBV5-1
CASSLTGGDRQPQHF
TGCGCCAGCAGCTTAACAGGGGGAGATAGACAGCCCCAGCATTTT